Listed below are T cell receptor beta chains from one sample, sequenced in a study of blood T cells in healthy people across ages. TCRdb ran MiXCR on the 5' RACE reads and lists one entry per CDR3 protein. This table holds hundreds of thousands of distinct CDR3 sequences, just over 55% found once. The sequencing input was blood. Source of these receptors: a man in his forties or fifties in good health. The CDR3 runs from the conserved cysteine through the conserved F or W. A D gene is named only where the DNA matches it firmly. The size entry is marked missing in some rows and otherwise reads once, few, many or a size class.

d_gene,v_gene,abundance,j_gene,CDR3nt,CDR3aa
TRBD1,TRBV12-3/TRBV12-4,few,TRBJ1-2,TGTGCCAGCAGTCCACAACTGACAGGGGGCTACTATGGCTACACCTTC,CASSPQLTGGYYGYTF
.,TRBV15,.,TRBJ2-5,TGTGCCACCAGCAGAGATCCGGGGTACCAAGAGACCCAGTACTTC,CATSRDPGYQETQYF
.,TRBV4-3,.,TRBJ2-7,TGCGCCAGCAGCCAAAGTTGGGGGAGGTTAGCCGAGCAGTACTTC,CASSQSWGRLAEQYF
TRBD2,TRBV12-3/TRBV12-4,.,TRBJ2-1,TGTGCCAGCAGTTTAGACCCGGGACTAGCGGGATACAATGAGCAGTTCTTC,CASSLDPGLAGYNEQFF
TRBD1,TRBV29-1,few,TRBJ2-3,TGCAGCGTTGAGGGACAGAAAATCACAGATACGCAGTATTTT,CSVEGQKITDTQYF
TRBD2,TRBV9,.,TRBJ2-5,TGTGCCAGCAGCGTAGTGCCAGCGGGAACCGATGAGCAGTACTTC,CASSVVPAGTDEQYF
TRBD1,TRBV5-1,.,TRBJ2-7,TGCGCCAGCAGCGTTTCGACAGGGGGCATTGTGTACGAGCAGTACTTC,CASSVSTGGIVYEQYF
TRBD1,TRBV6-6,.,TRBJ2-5,TGTGCCAGCAGTTATCCCGGACAGGAGCAGTACTTC,CASSYPGQEQYF
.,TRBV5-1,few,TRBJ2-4,TGCGCCAGCAGCGTATACATCGCTAACATTCAGTACTTC,CASSVYIANIQYF
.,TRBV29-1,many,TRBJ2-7,TGCAGCGTTTGGGGGGCAAGGGAGCAGTACTTC,CSVWGAREQYF
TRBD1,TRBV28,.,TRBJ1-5,TGTGCCAGCAGTCCAGGGACAGGGGTTCGGCCCCAGCATTTT,CASSPGTGVRPQHF
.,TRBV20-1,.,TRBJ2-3,TGCAGTGCCAAATCGCCAGGGATGGCTACGCAGTATTTT,CSAKSPGMATQYF
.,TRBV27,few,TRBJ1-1,TGTGCCAGCAGTTCGGGGACGTTGAACACTGAAGCTTTCTTT,CASSSGTLNTEAFF
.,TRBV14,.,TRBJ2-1,TGTGCCAGCAGCCAAGAGCAGGCTGGCGCATACAATGAGCAGTTCTTC,CASSQEQAGAYNEQFF
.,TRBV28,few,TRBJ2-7,TGTGCCAGCCGAAATTGGTACGAGCAGTACTTC,CASRNWYEQYF